A single sample is the source of the 11 T cell receptor beta chains below, sequenced in a study of CD8 T cells in ankylosing spondylitis (dated by TCRdb to about 2017). The library was produced with 5' RACE. The instrument given in TCRdb is Illumina HiSeq 2500. TCRdb trimmed public reads at Q25 via fastp, called clones via MiXCR and kept in-frame beta chains. Entries that share a CDR3 protein sequence are merged under the most common genes and DNA. The sample table shows around 320,000 distinct CDR3 sequences, and 20% are seen once. Around 3.2% of the sample rests with the top ten. The sequencing input was blood, either unsorted or a sorted T cell fraction (not recorded which). These receptors were obtained from a female donor with ankylosing spondylitis or in good health (not recorded which).

The J gene is TRBJ2-3, the V gene TRBV25-1, with TRBD2 identical over 8 bases. Unmatched junction bases numbered 13, after V lost 5 bases and J lost 3 bases. Looked up from germline, CDR1 is MGHDK and CDR2 is SYGVNS. CDR3 length: 17 amino acids. CDR3 in amino acids: CASSRGWAGGDTDTQYF. DNA for the CDR3: TGTGCCAGCAGTCGAGGTTGGGCGGGAGGAGATACAGATACGCAGTATTTT.

The CDR3, as DNA: TGCGCCAGCAGCCAAGTTTTCACTACGGACTACGAGCAGTACTTC. Protein sequence: CASSQVFTTDYEQYF. The rearrangement joins TRBV4-3 to TRBJ2-7, with D uncertain. The germline V and J ends were trimmed by 1 base and 3 bases, with 13 bases remaining between them. The CDR3 consists of 15 residues. Germline CDR1 reads LGHNA; CDR2 reads YSLEER.

This rearrangement joins TRBV5-1 to TRBJ2-3, with D unresolved. CDR1 SGHRS and CDR2 YFSETQ come from the germline V gene. V gave up 0 bases and J gave up 4 bases, with 9 bases separating them. There are 14 residues in the CDR3. The CDR3 region has the DNA TGCGCCAGCAGCTTGGTAACTACTGCAGATACGCAGTATTTT. Its protein product is CASSLVTTADTQYF.

The V call is TRBV20-1, the J call TRBJ2-3, with 13 bases identical to TRBD2. Per germline, CDR1 DFQATT and CDR2 SNEGSKA (reference sequence). V dropped 5 bases and J dropped 1; count of bases not matched to a gene: 9. The CDR3 length is 17 residues. CDR3 in amino acids: CSAEPGLAGEGTDTQYF. The DNA of the CDR3 is TGCAGTGCTGAACCCGGACTAGCGGGAGAGGGCACAGATACGCAGTATTTT.

The chain carries TRBV9 and TRBJ2-2; 7 nucleotides line up with TRBD1. This CDR3 has 14 residues. J gave up 8 bases and V 3 bases, and 7 bases lay outside the gene matches. Germline CDR1 is SGDLS and CDR2 is YYNGEE. The CDR3 here is CASSAGQVEGELFF. The CDR3 DNA sequence: TGTGCCAGCAGCGCCGGACAGGTCGAGGGGGAGCTGTTTTTT.

The V and J genes are TRBV6-5 and TRBJ2-7; D call uncertain. This CDR3 is built from 16 residues. Deletions cut 0 bases from V and 0 bases from J, with 12 bases between. CDR1 and CDR2 from the germline V gene are MNHEY and SVGAGI. The CDR3 is CASSYSPGAISYEQYF. The CDR3 DNA is TGTGCCAGCAGTTACTCGCCAGGAGCGATCTCCTACGAGCAGTACTTC.

This clonotype was seen a handful of times. V usage is TRBV5-4 and J usage is TRBJ2-3; D is perhaps TRBD2 (6 bases). Germline CDR1 and CDR2: SGHNT and YYREEE (reference sequence). CDR3 size: 15 residues. V was pared by 2 bases and J by 3 bases, with 13 bases between. CDR3 sequence reads: CASSFVGRGTDTQYF. CDR3 in DNA: TGTGCCAGCAGCTTTGTCGGGAGAGGAACAGATACGCAGTATTTT.

This clonotype was seen a handful of times. DNA of the CDR3: TGCAGCGTTGGAGGGGCTGAGCAGTTCTTC. This sequence encodes CSVGGAEQFF. The V gene is TRBV29-1, the J gene TRBJ2-1; D possibly matches TRBD1 or TRBD2 (5 bases each). Germline V CDR1 and CDR2: SQVTM, ANQGSEA. V lost 4 bases and J 9 bases, leaving 7 bases between the germline ends. This CDR3 comprises 10 residues.

This clonotype was counted between two and nine times. CDR3 sequence reads: CAISESGDTNVLTF. The DNA of the CDR3 is TGTGCCATCAGTGAGTCTGGGGACACCAACGTCCTGACTTTC. The chain couples TRBV10-3 to TRBJ2-6; D is perhaps TRBD1 (6 bases). The V gene lost 0 bases and the J gene lost 8 bases, with 8 bases spanning the gap. The CDR3 extends over 14 amino acids. Germline-derived CDR1 and CDR2 are ENHRY and SYGVKD.

There are a few counts of this clonotype. The V gene is TRBV5-7, the J gene TRBJ1-4, with TRBD1 as a possible D gene (5 bases). TRBV5-7 is flagged as an ORF with uncertain function. The CDR3 covers 14 residues. Trimming removed 5 bases at V and 3 bases at J, with 11 bases between. CDR3: CASSYGTPNEKLFF. The CDR3 nucleotides are TGTGCCAGCAGTTACGGGACCCCTAATGAAAAACTGTTTTTT.

This chain joins TRBV21-1 and TRBJ2-7; the table's D gene call, TRBD2, was not cross checked with the DNA. TRBV21-1 is assigned pseudogene status. The CDR3 is 11 amino acids. The CDR3 nucleotides read TGTGCCAGCAGAGCGGGCTACGAGCAGTACTTC. This gives the protein CASRAGYEQYF.